This TCR beta chain was identified during a study of cytomegalovirus exposure and HLA in healthy donors. The overall study: Findings of an earlier analysis included some 120 million unique TCR beta sequences from 190 million or so T cells.

A multiplex PCR was run with 60 Vbeta primers and 13 Jbeta primers. Sequencing used immunoSEQ multiplex PCR; TCRdb keeps in-frame clones, though not all of them. The table for this sample gives 100,000 to 150,000 clones. Overall study findings and caveats: Diagnosis of cytomegalovirus status made by the classifier reportedly showed high specificity and sensitivity. The presence/absence work took it that sequencing depth was about the same across donors.

This CDR3 has 16 amino acids. With V trimmed by 4 bases and J by 3 bases, 5 bases remained unmatched. CDR1 and CDR2 from the germline V gene are SGHNT and YYREEE (reference sequence). Of note for this clone: Its antigen remains unknown.

It was healthy bone marrow donors who served as donors. This sequence was found in a middle-aged woman in good health and CMV-seropositive. The sequenced sample was PBMCs. This chain joins TRBV5-4 and TRBJ2-3, with TRBD2 matching 13 bases. In DNA, the CDR3 is TGTGCCAGCAGCCTAGGGACTAGCGGGGTTACAGATACGCAGTATTTT. Translating it yields CASSLGTSGVTDTQYF.